This entry concerns a single T cell receptor beta chain. The data originate from a study of cytomegalovirus exposure and HLA in healthy donors. It was with 60 Vbeta and 13 Jbeta primers that the PCR ran. TCRdb's copy holds only in-frame clones and misses some; the assay was immunoSEQ multiplex PCR. Of about 160,000 clones listed, 80% to 90% were seen once; the top ten hold about 2.4%. This CDR3 comprises 19 residues. Trimming took 2 bases from V and 2 from J; bases not matched to a gene: 11. Germline V gene sequence: CDR1 SEHNR, CDR2 FQNEAQ (reference sequence). The specimen sequenced was PBMCs. This TCR derives from a male donor in good health and CMV-seronegative. The rearrangement joins TRBV7-9 to TRBJ1-3, with 11 bases aligning to TRBD1. The CDR3 loop reads CASSLRTGGRSGAGNTIYF. In nucleotides, the CDR3 is TGTGCCAGCAGCTTACGGACAGGGGGCAGGAGTGGGGCTGGAAACACCATATATTTT.